This is a list of T cell receptor beta chains from one sample in a study of molecular identifiers for immune sequencing clone quantification. Each CDR3 protein gets one entry after TCRdb re-called the PCR reads with MiXCR. The sample carries more than 450,000 distinct CDR3 sequences, about 25% recorded once. Sample: naive CD8+ T cells from blood, with Jurkat cell RNA spiked in. Source of these receptors: a human donor in good health. Some libraries in this study had Jurkat cell RNA spiked in. Each CDR3 is given with its conserved first and last residue. D genes are given only for firm matches. The size entry is marked missing in some rows and otherwise reads once, few, many or a size class.

TRBV4-1,-,TRBJ1-2,-,CASSHPTTEINYGYTF,TGCGCCAGCAGCCACCCTACTACAGAAATTAACTATGGCTACACCTTC
TRBV30,few,TRBJ1-2,-,CAWSDNYGYTF,TGTGCCTGGAGCGATAACTATGGCTACACCTTC
TRBV6-5,few,TRBJ1-5,-,CASSYSPPGANQPQHF,TGTGCCAGCAGTTACTCTCCTCCGGGGGCAAATCAGCCCCAGCATTTT
TRBV7-2,many,TRBJ1-1,-,CASSLVGRASTEAFF,TGTGCCAGCAGCTTAGTCGGCAGGGCGAGCACTGAAGCTTTCTTT
TRBV5-4,-,TRBJ1-1,-,CASSWGGFNTVAFF,TGTGCCAGCAGCTGGGGGGGATTCAACACTGTAGCTTTCTTT
TRBV27,-,TRBJ1-1,-,CASSLTQGYDTEAFF,TGTGCCAGCAGTTTAACCCAGGGGTATGACACTGAAGCTTTCTTT
TRBV27,few,TRBJ1-5,-,CASSYTGTQPQHF,TGTGCCAGCAGTTACACAGGGACGCAGCCCCAGCATTTT
TRBV12-3/TRBV12-4,many,TRBJ2-3,-,CASSQPFHRTTSTDTQYF,TGTGCCAGCAGTCAACCGTTTCACAGGACCACTAGCACAGATACGCAGTATTTT
TRBV7-9,-,TRBJ1-2,TRBD1,CASRTGTGGGGCTF,TGTGCCAGCAGGACCGGGACAGGGGGCGGTGGCTGCACCTTC
TRBV5-4,few,TRBJ2-1,-,CASSYYGEQFF,TGTGCCAGCAGCTACTACGGTGAGCAGTTCTTC
TRBV30,-,TRBJ2-7,TRBD1,CAWGGQVLGEQYF,TGTGCCTGGGGAGGACAGGTTCTGGGGGAGCAGTACTTC
TRBV2,-,TRBJ1-1,-,CASSGTGALF,TGTGCCAGCAGCGGAACCGGAGCTCTCTTT
TRBV7-2,many,TRBJ2-3,TRBD2,CASSLDTSGSPTDTQYF,TGTGCCAGCAGCTTAGATACTAGCGGGAGTCCCACAGATACGCAGTATTTT
TRBV6-5,few,TRBJ2-3,TRBD2,CASSYSPPGGSDTQYF,TGTGCCAGCAGTTACTCGCCCCCGGGAGGTTCAGATACGCAGTATTTT
TRBV28,many,TRBJ1-5,-,CASSYGSGGASNQPQHF,TGTGCCAGCAGTTACGGTTCTGGGGGGGCTAGCAATCAGCCCCAGCATTTT
TRBV11-2,-,TRBJ2-1,-,CASSIDPGANNEQFF,TGTGCCAGCAGCATAGATCCAGGCGCCAACAATGAGCAGTTCTTC
TRBV19,-,TRBJ2-7,TRBD2,CATGTSGYEQYF,TGTGCCACTGGGACTAGCGGCTACGAGCAGTACTTC
TRBV7-2,many,TRBJ2-1,TRBD2,CASRSSGGALDEQFF,TGTGCCAGCAGATCTAGCGGGGGGGCCCTCGATGAGCAGTTCTTC
TRBV6-5,many,TRBJ1-1,TRBD1,CASSYSTGLDTEAFF,TGTGCCAGCAGTTACTCGACAGGGTTGGACACTGAAGCTTTCTTT
TRBV29-1,many,TRBJ1-4,-,CSVQGSFATNEKLFF,TGCAGCGTTCAGGGATCCTTTGCAACTAATGAAAAACTGTTTTTT
TRBV6-1,few,TRBJ2-2,-,CATSRPANTGELFF,TGTGCCACCTCCCGGCCCGCGAACACCGGGGAGCTGTTTTTT
TRBV6-5,few,TRBJ2-7,TRBD1,CASSYSLRQGAPYEQYF,TGTGCCAGCAGTTACTCATTGCGACAGGGGGCCCCCTACGAGCAGTACTTC
TRBV11-3,-,TRBJ2-7,TRBD2,CASSRRGGSSYEQYF,TGTGCCAGCAGTCGCCGGGGGGGAAGCTCCTACGAGCAGTACTTC
TRBV7-9,-,TRBJ1-2,-,CASSLGTAEDYGYTF,TGTGCCAGCAGCTTGGGTACGGCAGAGGACTATGGCTACACCTTC
TRBV6-2/TRBV6-3,-,TRBJ2-7,TRBD2,CASQIGLAYEQYF,TGTGCCAGCCAGATCGGACTAGCCTACGAGCAGTACTTC
TRBV6-4,-,TRBJ1-1,-,CASRSFRQPNTEAFF,TGTGCCAGCAGGAGCTTTAGACAGCCGAACACTGAAGCTTTCTTT
TRBV7-9,many,TRBJ1-3,-,CASSLDAEYGNTIYF,TGTGCCAGCAGCTTAGACGCGGAATATGGAAACACCATATATTTT
TRBV19,few,TRBJ2-3,TRBD1,CASSMGQGAPDTQYF,TGTGCCAGTAGTATGGGGCAGGGGGCCCCAGATACGCAGTATTTT
TRBV27,few,TRBJ2-3,TRBD2,CASSWTSGSLDTQYF,TGTGCCAGCAGTTGGACTAGCGGGAGTCTCGATACGCAGTATTTT
TRBV7-9,-,TRBJ2-7,-,CAGSLPHGTGYEQYF,TGTGCCGGCAGCTTACCTCATGGAACAGGCTACGAGCAGTACTTC
TRBV6-1,few,TRBJ1-5,-,CASSEEGAYSNQPQHF,TGTGCCAGCAGTGAAGAGGGAGCCTATAGCAATCAGCCCCAGCATTTT
TRBV5-1,few,TRBJ1-1,TRBD1,CASSLAPTGTTEAFF,TGCGCCAGCAGCTTGGCCCCGACAGGGACCACTGAAGCTTTCTTT
TRBV12-3/TRBV12-4,once,TRBJ2-1,-,CASSPGADSYNEQFF,TGTGCCAGCTCCCCCGGTGCGGACAGCTACAATGAGCAGTTCTTC
TRBV20-1,-,TRBJ2-3,TRBD2,CSAYIAGVTDTQYF,TGCAGTGCTTATATAGCGGGGGTCACAGATACGCAGTATTTT
TRBV11-1,-,TRBJ2-7,-,CASSDPVGRQSTGDYEQYF,TGTGCCAGCAGCGATCCAGTGGGGAGACAGTCGACAGGCGACTACGAGCAGTACTTC
TRBV6-2/TRBV6-3,-,TRBJ2-3,TRBD1,CASSYTPGQSLIVTDTQYF,TGTGCCAGCAGTTACACTCCGGGACAGTCCTTAATAGTTACGGATACGCAGTATTTT
TRBV12-3/TRBV12-4,once,TRBJ2-7,-,CASSLGVLYEQYF,TGTGCCAGCAGTTTAGGAGTCCTCTACGAGCAGTACTTC
TRBV24-1,few,TRBJ1-2,TRBD1,CATSDKNRGPYGYTF,TGTGCCACCAGTGATAAAAACAGGGGTCCCTATGGCTACACCTTC
TRBV27,many,TRBJ1-1,-,CASSSRVSPNTEAFF,TGTGCCAGCAGTAGCAGGGTCTCTCCGAACACTGAAGCTTTCTTT
TRBV12-3/TRBV12-4,many,TRBJ1-4,-,CASSLADRLHEKLFF,TGTGCCAGCAGTTTAGCGGACAGACTTCATGAAAAACTGTTTTTT
TRBV28,-,TRBJ2-1,-,CASEEGSDEQFF,TGTGCCAGCGAGGAGGGGAGCGATGAGCAGTTCTTC
TRBV7-7,-,TRBJ2-7,TRBD2,CASSFREGDEQYF,TGTGCTAGCAGCTTCCGGGAGGGGGACGAGCAGTACTTC
TRBV29-1,many,TRBJ1-4,-,CSVVVQGGKLFF,TGCAGCGTTGTGGTTCAAGGGGGGAAACTGTTTTTT
TRBV4-1,few,TRBJ2-7,TRBD1,CASSQAPGQGPYEQYF,TGCGCCAGCAGCCAAGCCCCGGGACAGGGTCCCTACGAGCAGTACTTC
TRBV30,-,TRBJ2-7,TRBD1,CAWGQGSSYEQYF,TGTGCCTGGGGACAGGGGAGCTCCTACGAGCAGTACTTC
TRBV6-2/TRBV6-3,once,TRBJ2-1,-,CASSSQGFYNEQFF,TGTGCCAGCAGTTCACAGGGATTTTACAATGAGCAGTTCTTC